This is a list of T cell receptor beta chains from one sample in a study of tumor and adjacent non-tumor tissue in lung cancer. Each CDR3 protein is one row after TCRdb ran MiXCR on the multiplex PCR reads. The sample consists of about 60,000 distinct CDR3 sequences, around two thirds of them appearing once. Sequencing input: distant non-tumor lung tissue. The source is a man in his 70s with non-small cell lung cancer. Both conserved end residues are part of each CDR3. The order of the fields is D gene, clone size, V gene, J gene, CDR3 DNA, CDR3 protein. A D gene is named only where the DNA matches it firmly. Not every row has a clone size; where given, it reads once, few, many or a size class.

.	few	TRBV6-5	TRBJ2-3	TGTGCCAGCAGGCACATTCGCGCCAAACGATCGGATACGCAGTACTTT	CASRHIRAKRSDTQYF
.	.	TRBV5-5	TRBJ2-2	TGTGTCAGCAGCTTGGCCTTCCAGGGGCCTTCCGTGGAGCTGTTTTTT	CVSSLAFQGPSVELFF
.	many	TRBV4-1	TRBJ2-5	TGCGCCAGCAGCCAAGACCGGGAGACCCAGTACTTC	CASSQDRETQYF
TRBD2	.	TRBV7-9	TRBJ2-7	TGTACCAGCAGCCCCCCTATAGCGGGAGGTCCCTACGAGCAGTACTTC	CTSSPPIAGGPYEQYF
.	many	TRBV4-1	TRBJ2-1	TGCGCCAGCAGCCAAAATCCAGTTTACAATGAGCAGTTCTTC	CASSQNPVYNEQFF
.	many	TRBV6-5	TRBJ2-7	TGTGCCAGCAGTTCGCCTAGTGGTAAGGGGGGACTCGAGCAGTACTTC	CASSSPSGKGGLEQYF
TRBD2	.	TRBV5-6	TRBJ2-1	TGTGTCAACAGCGAACTAGCGGGGGTTAATGAGCAGTTCTTC	CVNSELAGVNEQFF
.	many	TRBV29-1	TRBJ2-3	TGCAGCGTTGAAGGGGCTCCCGGATGGGGCACAGATACGCAGTATTTT	CSVEGAPGWGTDTQYF
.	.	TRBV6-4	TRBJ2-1	TGTGTCAGCAGTGAACAGCATGGGAGCGCCAATGAGCAGTTCTTC	CVSSEQHGSANEQFF
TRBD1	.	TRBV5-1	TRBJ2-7	TGCGCCAGCAGCGAGGGATCCGGGACAGGGGTTGCCGAGCAGTACTTC	CASSEGSGTGVAEQYF
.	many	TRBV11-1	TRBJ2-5	TGTGCCAGCAGCCGACGGCTAGGGCAAGAGACCCAGTACTTC	CASSRRLGQETQYF
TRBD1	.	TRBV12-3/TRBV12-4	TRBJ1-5	TGTGCCAGCAGTTCCCGAGGACAGGGTAGCAGTCAGCCCCAGCATTTT	CASSSRGQGSSQPQHF
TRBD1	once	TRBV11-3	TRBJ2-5	TGCGCCAGCAGCTTAAAGGGACAGGGGTTCCAAGAGACCCGGTACTTC	CASSLKGQGFQETRYF
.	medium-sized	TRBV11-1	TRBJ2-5	TGTGCCAGCAGCTTAGGGAGTCGTCAGACCCAGTACTTC	CASSLGSRQTQYF
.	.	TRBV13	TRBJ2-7	TGTGCCAGCAGCGCAGGGCCAGGGTACGGGCCCTACGAGCAGTACTTC	CASSAGPGYGPYEQYF
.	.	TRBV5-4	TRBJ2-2	TGTGCCAGCAGCTCAGCCATCCAGTCCAGGGAGCTGTTTTTT	CASSSAIQSRELFF
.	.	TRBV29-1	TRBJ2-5	TGCAATGCCCTCAGGGGCCGGGAGGCCCAGTACTTC	CNALRGREAQYF
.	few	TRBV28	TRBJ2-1	TGTGCCAGCAGTTTGTTGAGCAACTACAATGAGCAGTTCTTC	CASSLLSNYNEQFF
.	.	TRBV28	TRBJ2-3	TGTGCCAGCAGTAAAAGGCCCCGCACAGATACGCAGTATTTT	CASSKRPRTDTQYF
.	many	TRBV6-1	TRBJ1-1	TGTGCCAGCAGCGTTCTGGAAAACACTGAAGCTTTCTTT	CASSVLENTEAFF
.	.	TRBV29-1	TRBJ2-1	TGCAGCGTTGGTGTAACGAGCGTGTCGTCGAGTGAGCAGTCCTTC	CSVGVTSVSSSEQSF
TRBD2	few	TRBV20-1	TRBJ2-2	TGCAGTGCTAGTCCGACCCGTAAACTAGCGGGGGTGAAGACCGGGGAGCTGTTTTTT	CSASPTRKLAGVKTGELFF
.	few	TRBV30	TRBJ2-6	TGTGCCTGGAGTTCCGGGTTTGGGGCCAACGTCCTGACTTTC	CAWSSGFGANVLTF
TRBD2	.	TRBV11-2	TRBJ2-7	TGTGTCAACAGCCCCATTCCGGGACTAGAGAACGAGCAGAACTTC	CVNSPIPGLENEQNF
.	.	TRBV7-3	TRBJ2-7	TGTGCCAGCAGCCTCAGCGCGGGTACGGCTCACGAGCAGTACTTC	CASSLSAGTAHEQYF
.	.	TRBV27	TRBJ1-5	TGTGCCAGCAGTTTATCCCATGGCGGACAGCCCCAGCATTTT	CASSLSHGGQPQHF
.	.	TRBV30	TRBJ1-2	TGTGCCTGGAGTGTACCTGAGCCCGGGGGCTATGACTACACCTTC	CAWSVPEPGGYDYTF
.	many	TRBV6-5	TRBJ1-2	TGTGCCAGCAGTTCCCGCGAGCCCTATGGCTACACCTTC	CASSSREPYGYTF
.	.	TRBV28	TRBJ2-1	TGTGCCAGCAGTTTACGGCCCTCCTCTACTAACGGATCCTACAATGAGCAGTTCTTC	CASSLRPSSTNGSYNEQFF
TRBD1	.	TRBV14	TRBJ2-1	TGTGCCAGCGGCCCAGGACAGGGACGTAGGAGTGAGCAGTTCTTC	CASGPGQGRRSEQFF
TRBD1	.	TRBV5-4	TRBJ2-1	TGTGCCAGCAGCGTGCCGGGACAGGGGGTCAACAATGAGCAGTTCTTC	CASSVPGQGVNNEQFF
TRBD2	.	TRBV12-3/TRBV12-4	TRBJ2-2	TGTGCCAGCAGAAGGGCTAGCGGGGGGCAAAACAACGGGGAGCTGTTTTTT	CASRRASGGQNNGELFF
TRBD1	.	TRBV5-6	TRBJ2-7	TGTGGCAGCAGCTCGGACAGGTACTCCTACGAGCAGTACTTC	CGSSSDRYSYEQYF
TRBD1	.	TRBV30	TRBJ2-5	TGTGCCTGGAGCCCCCCCGGGACAGTAACAGAGACCCAGTACTTC	CAWSPPGTVTETQYF
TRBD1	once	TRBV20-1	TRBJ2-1	TGCAGTGCTAACAACTGGGACAGGGTGGCCTACAATGTGCAGTTCTTC	CSANNWDRVAYNVQFF
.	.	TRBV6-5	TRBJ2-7	TGTGTCAGCAGTTACTCCTCCGACTGCGGAAGTAAGCAGTACTTC	CVSSYSSDCGSKQYF
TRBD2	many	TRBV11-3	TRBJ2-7	TGTGCCAGCAGCACCCGTAGCGGGAGGACAACCTACGAGCAGTACTTC	CASSTRSGRTTYEQYF
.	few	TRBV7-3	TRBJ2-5	TGTGCCAGCAGCTTAAGTTCGTCGGCGACAGATGGAAAGACCCAGTACTTC	CASSLSSSATDGKTQYF
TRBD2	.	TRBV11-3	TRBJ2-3	TGTGCCAGCAGCTTAACCGGGACTAGCGGGTCCCGTAGCGCAGATACGCAGTATTTT	CASSLTGTSGSRSADTQYF
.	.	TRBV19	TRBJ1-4	TGTGCCAGTAGTCTGCGTTGGAGGTCCGATGAAAAACCGTTTTTT	CASSLRWRSDEKPFF